What follows describes a single T cell receptor (beta chain). Antigen: not known. The sample is drawn from a study of T-cell reconstitution after alpha-beta-depleted transplantation in children. The CDR3 spans 16 residues. Germline V gives CDR1 MGHRA, CDR2 YSYEKL. Trimming left V 0 bases short and J 7 bases short, with 16 bases between. General study points: The authors attributed T-cell counts and diversity one year after transplant mostly to newly produced T cells. Expanded graft clones, several hundred of them, were reportedly the source of alpha-beta T cells about two months after transplant.

Unique molecular identifiers were incorporated when the TCRbeta library was constructed. TCRdb redid the calling of the PCR reads with MiXCR, one entry per CDR3 protein. The repertoire holds 900,000 or so distinct CDR3 sequences, with 16% as singletons. The chain joins TRBV4-1 to TRBJ2-1, with D perhaps TRBD2 (6 bases). This sequence originates from a male patient younger than 18 who had a stem cell transplant for acute lymphoblastic leukemia, so the T cells may come from the graft donor. This specimen consisted of PBMCs, mostly from graft donor cells, obtained 360 days after TCRalphabeta/CD19-depleted stem cell transplant. In DNA, the CDR3 is TGCGCCAGCAGCCAAGATCGGGAGAGGTTGTGGAATGAGCAGTTCTTC. Amino acid sequence: CASSQDRERLWNEQFF.